These T cell receptor beta chains were read from a single sample in a study of glioma-infiltrating T cells after dendritic cell vaccination. Some clones are missing from TCRdb's copy, which holds only in-frame ones; the method was immunoSEQ multiplex PCR. This table holds 55,000 to 70,000 clones, approximately 78% found once. The sample was blood, taken before dendritic cell vaccination. These receptors all come from a human donor with glioblastoma. Each CDR3 is given with its conserved first and last residue. D genes are given only for firm matches. Rows give clone size only sometimes, using once, few, many, or a class for an expanded clone.

D: TRBD2; J: TRBJ2-1; size: few; V: TRBV5-4; CDR3: CASSLAFRSGGKNEQFF; DNA: TGTGCCAGCAGCTTGGCTTTCCGTAGCGGGGGGAAAAATGAGCAGTTCTTC
D: .; J: TRBJ2-3; size: .; V: TRBV7-9; CDR3: CASSSTGADTQYF; DNA: TGTGCCAGCAGCTCGACAGGAGCAGATACGCAGTATTTT
D: .; J: TRBJ2-7; size: .; V: TRBV10-1; CDR3: CASSGTSIYEQYF; DNA: TGCGCCAGCAGCGGGACATCGATTTACGAGCAGTACTTC
D: .; J: TRBJ2-7; size: few; V: TRBV29-1; CDR3: CSVTGSNGEQYF; DNA: TGCAGCGTCACCGGGTCAAATGGCGAGCAGTACTTC
D: TRBD2; J: TRBJ2-1; size: .; V: TRBV18; CDR3: CASSRGTSGGASYNEQFF; DNA: TGTGCCAGCTCACGAGGGACTAGCGGGGGAGCTTCCTACAATGAGCAGTTCTTC
D: TRBD2; J: TRBJ2-3; size: .; V: TRBV6-1; CDR3: CASSESSGGTDTQYF; DNA: TGTGCCAGCAGTGAAAGTAGCGGGGGCACAGATACGCAGTATTTT
D: TRBD1; J: TRBJ2-7; size: few; V: TRBV7-4; CDR3: CASRPPGGDLHEQYF; DNA: TGTGCCAGCAGACCCCCAGGGGGCGATCTCCACGAGCAGTACTTC
D: TRBD2; J: TRBJ2-3; size: .; V: TRBV7-2; CDR3: CASTPGLAGERRDTQYF; DNA: TGTGCCAGCACCCCGGGACTAGCGGGGGAACGAAGAGATACGCAGTATTTT
D: TRBD1; J: TRBJ2-1; size: .; V: TRBV7-9; CDR3: CASRTGGRDNEQFF; DNA: TGTGCCAGCAGGACAGGGGGAAGGGACAATGAGCAGTTCTTC
D: .; J: TRBJ1-6; size: few; V: TRBV27; CDR3: CASSLWGGRNSPLHF; DNA: TGTGCCAGCAGTTTATGGGGAGGAAGGAATTCACCCCTCCACTTT
D: .; J: TRBJ1-6; size: .; V: TRBV25-1; CDR3: CASSEGLSTDSPLHF; DNA: TGTGCCAGCAGTGAAGGGCTGAGTACGGATTCACCCCTCCACTTT
D: .; J: TRBJ1-1; size: .; V: TRBV20-1; CDR3: CRAIQGTEAFF; DNA: TGCAGGGCCATTCAGGGCACTGAAGCTTTCTTT
D: TRBD1; J: TRBJ1-2; size: once; V: TRBV6-1; CDR3: CASPGQNYGYTF; DNA: TGTGCCAGTCCGGGACAGAACTATGGCTACACCTTC
D: TRBD2; J: TRBJ2-5; size: .; V: TRBV5-4; CDR3: CASSLEVAGTQETQYF; DNA: TGTGCCAGCAGCTTGGAGGTAGCGGGGACACAAGAGACCCAGTACTTC
D: TRBD2; J: TRBJ2-7; size: .; V: TRBV10-3; CDR3: CAISTKSGGDYEQYF; DNA: TGTGCCATCAGCACCAAAAGCGGGGGGGACTACGAGCAGTACTTC
D: .; J: TRBJ2-2; size: .; V: TRBV5-1; CDR3: CASSQGSNTGELFF; DNA: TGCGCCAGCTCACAGGGATCGAACACCGGGGAGCTGTTTTTT
D: TRBD1; J: TRBJ2-7; size: .; V: TRBV25-1; CDR3: CASSDPPGQVRGEQYF; DNA: TGTGCCAGCAGTGACCCCCCGGGACAGGTGCGGGGCGAGCAGTACTTC
D: .; J: TRBJ2-3; size: .; V: TRBV7-9; CDR3: CASSFGGAGDTQYF; DNA: TGTGCCAGCAGCTTTGGGGGGGCAGGAGATACGCAGTATTTT
D: TRBD1; J: TRBJ1-2; size: .; V: TRBV11-2; CDR3: CASSRLRTGGGYGYTF; DNA: TGTGCCAGCAGCCGTCTCCGGACAGGAGGAGGCTATGGCTACACCTTC
D: TRBD1; J: TRBJ1-2; size: .; V: TRBV23-1; CDR3: CASKDRGHYGYTF; DNA: TGCGCCAGCAAAGACAGGGGTCACTATGGCTACACCTTC
D: TRBD2; J: TRBJ2-1; size: .; V: TRBV5-1; CDR3: CASSWPSGDISEQFF; DNA: TGCGCCAGCAGCTGGCCTAGCGGGGACATTAGTGAGCAGTTCTTC
D: .; J: TRBJ1-1; size: .; V: TRBV14; CDR3: CASKREGTEAFF; DNA: TGTGCCAGCAAACGGGAGGGCACTGAAGCTTTCTTT
D: .; J: TRBJ2-1; size: .; V: TRBV5-4; CDR3: CASSPPGGGPSSYNEQFF; DNA: TGTGCCAGCAGCCCCCCTGGGGGGGGCCCCAGCTCCTACAATGAGCAGTTCTTC
D: TRBD2; J: TRBJ2-3; size: .; V: TRBV28; CDR3: CASSPLAGGRVRDTQYF; DNA: TGTGCCAGCAGTCCCTTAGCGGGGGGGCGGGTTAGAGATACGCAGTATTTT
D: TRBD1; J: TRBJ2-5; size: few; V: TRBV2; CDR3: CASSGDSQETQYF; DNA: TGTGCCAGCAGTGGGGACAGTCAAGAGACCCAGTACTTC
D: .; J: TRBJ1-4; size: .; V: TRBV28; CDR3: CASSRGSPDEKLFF; DNA: TGTGCCAGCAGCCGAGGAAGTCCAGATGAAAAACTGTTTTTT
D: TRBD1; J: TRBJ2-7; size: .; V: TRBV5-4; CDR3: CASSSPGQTLYEQYF; DNA: TGTGCCAGCAGTTCGCCGGGACAGACTCTGTACGAGCAGTACTTC
D: .; J: TRBJ2-7; size: .; V: TRBV5-4; CDR3: CASSGGINYEQYF; DNA: TGTGCCAGCAGCGGCGGGATAAACTACGAGCAGTACTTC
D: .; J: TRBJ1-2; size: once; V: TRBV9; CDR3: CASSPLDRGGGYTF; DNA: TGTGCCAGCAGCCCACTCGACCGCGGCGGGGGCTACACCTTC
D: .; J: TRBJ1-6; size: .; V: TRBV10-1; CDR3: CASSESRGGNSPLHF; DNA: TGCGCCAGCAGTGAGTCAAGGGGTGGGAATTCACCCCTCCACTTT
D: .; J: TRBJ2-2; size: .; V: TRBV10-3; CDR3: CAISESWDLFTGELFF; DNA: TGTGCCATCAGTGAGTCATGGGACTTATTCACCGGGGAGCTGTTTTTT
D: TRBD2; J: TRBJ2-1; size: .; V: TRBV28; CDR3: CASTPGGGNEQFF; DNA: TGTGCCAGCACCCCGGGAGGGGGGAATGAGCAGTTCTTC
D: TRBD1; J: TRBJ2-7; size: once; V: TRBV7-2; CDR3: CASSLGTGPYEQYF; DNA: TGTGCCAGCAGCTTAGGGACAGGGCCCTACGAGCAGTACTTC
D: .; J: TRBJ1-2; size: .; V: TRBV5-4; CDR3: CASSWVEGRDGYTF; DNA: TGTGCCAGCAGTTGGGTGGAGGGGAGAGATGGCTACACCTTC
D: TRBD2; J: TRBJ2-3; size: .; V: TRBV2; CDR3: CASTGLDGASDTQYF; DNA: TGTGCCAGCACCGGACTAGACGGTGCATCAGATACGCAGTATTTT
D: .; J: TRBJ1-1; size: .; V: TRBV29-1; CDR3: CSVSGVGYTEAFF; DNA: TGCAGCGTTTCAGGGGTAGGGTACACTGAAGCTTTCTTT
D: TRBD1; J: TRBJ2-2; size: .; V: TRBV2; CDR3: CASSTDRADTGELFF; DNA: TGTGCCAGCTCGACCGACAGGGCCGACACCGGGGAGCTGTTTTTT
D: .; J: TRBJ1-1; size: .; V: TRBV7-2; CDR3: CASSFNDYNWNTEAFF; DNA: TGTGCCAGCAGCTTTAATGACTACAACTGGAACACTGAAGCTTTCTTT
D: .; J: TRBJ2-7; size: .; V: TRBV15; CDR3: CATSRDRGSEQYF; DNA: TGTGCCACCAGCAGAGATAGGGGGAGTGAGCAGTACTTC
D: .; J: TRBJ2-2; size: .; V: TRBV9; CDR3: CASSPPGARVTGELFF; DNA: TGTGCCAGCAGCCCCCCAGGGGCTCGGGTAACCGGGGAGCTGTTTTTT
D: .; J: TRBJ1-1; size: .; V: TRBV4-1; CDR3: CASSQHGGTGVNTEAFF; DNA: TGCGCCAGCAGCCAGCATGGAGGGACCGGAGTGAACACTGAAGCTTTCTTT
D: .; J: TRBJ2-5; size: .; V: TRBV7-9; CDR3: CAIEGGARETQYF; DNA: TGTGCCATCGAAGGGGGTGCCAGGGAGACCCAGTACTTC
D: .; J: TRBJ1-6; size: once; V: TRBV5-8; CDR3: CASSSGQPVETLHF; DNA: TGTGCCAGCAGCTCCGGACAGCCCGTTGAAACCCTCCACTTT
D: .; J: TRBJ2-2; size: .; V: TRBV5-4; CDR3: CASSPRTVSNTGELFF; DNA: TGTGCCAGCAGCCCCCGGACAGTATCGAACACCGGGGAGCTGTTTTTT
D: .; J: TRBJ1-5; size: .; V: TRBV5-1; CDR3: CASRSTPGTGGPPQHF; DNA: TGCGCCAGCAGGTCGACTCCTGGGACTGGAGGACCGCCCCAGCATTTT
D: TRBD1; J: TRBJ1-4; size: .; V: TRBV12-5; CDR3: CASGLAGTGIEKLFF; DNA: TGTGCTAGTGGGCTAGCCGGGACAGGGATAGAAAAACTGTTTTTT
D: TRBD1; J: TRBJ1-4; size: .; V: TRBV5-4; CDR3: CASSSPGTGLEKLFF; DNA: TGTGCCAGCAGCTCCCCCGGGACAGGCCTTGAAAAACTGTTTTTT
D: .; J: TRBJ1-2; size: .; V: TRBV5-1; CDR3: CASSLQTANYGYTF; DNA: TGCGCCAGCAGCCTCCAGACAGCTAACTATGGCTACACCTTC
D: .; J: TRBJ1-2; size: .; V: TRBV6-1; CDR3: CASSDEGGQRNGYTF; DNA: TGTGCCAGCAGTGATGAGGGAGGGCAGAGGAATGGCTACACCTTC
D: TRBD2; J: TRBJ2-5; size: .; V: TRBV6-1; CDR3: CASSEGEGAIQETQYF; DNA: TGTGCCAGCAGTGAAGGGGAGGGAGCGATTCAAGAGACCCAGTACTTC
D: .; J: TRBJ2-7; size: .; V: TRBV5-4; CDR3: CASSPGPHEQYF; DNA: TGTGCCAGCAGCCCGGGTCCCCACGAGCAGTACTTC
D: .; J: TRBJ2-6; size: .; V: TRBV10-2; CDR3: CASSDLAGASGANVLTF; DNA: TGCGCCAGCAGTGATCTTGCAGGGGCCTCTGGGGCCAACGTCCTGACTTTC
D: TRBD1; J: TRBJ1-5; size: .; V: TRBV28; CDR3: CASSLGLGQGSQHF; DNA: TGTGCCAGCAGTTTAGGGCTAGGACAGGGATCCCAGCATTTT
D: .; J: TRBJ1-1; size: .; V: TRBV28; CDR3: CASSEQGTEAFF; DNA: TGTGCCAGCAGTGAGCAGGGTACTGAAGCTTTCTTT
D: TRBD2; J: TRBJ2-7; size: .; V: TRBV5-4; CDR3: CASSGVASGTSGGPLYEQYF; DNA: TGTGCCAGCAGCGGAGTAGCCTCCGGGACTAGCGGGGGGCCGCTCTACGAGCAGTACTTC
D: TRBD1; J: TRBJ2-7; size: .; V: TRBV7-8; CDR3: CASSWGTGAYEQYF; DNA: TGTGCCAGCAGCTGGGGGACAGGAGCCTACGAGCAGTACTTC